The clone carrying this T cell receptor (beta chain) was seen a single time. Germline values: CDR1 KGHSH, CDR2 LQKENI. V dropped 4 bases and J dropped 0 bases, with 16 bases sitting between them. The CDR3 covers 17 residues. Authors' data handling: Scientists estimated how many nucleated cells there were by amplifying reference gene primers. Profiling relied on immunoSEQ multiplex PCR, and the TCRdb table lists in-frame clones only, not all of them. The V and J calls and the clone size are those of that table, but D and trimming were determined from the DNA. The sample lists more than 350,000 clones, 89% occurring once. These data are taken from a study of blood T cell repertoires in COVID-19. Study in general: Acute and convalescent COVID-19 samples came from the United States, Italy and Spain.

The specimen sequenced was peripheral blood. The TCR was taken from a woman in her twenties or thirties with COVID-19, enrolled during active disease. The chain has TRBV18 and TRBJ1-3; D is perhaps TRBD1 (6 bases). As DNA, the CDR3 is TGTGCCAGCTCACAGGGAATACAGGGCCTCTCTGGAAACACCATATATTTT. It translates to CASSQGIQGLSGNTIYF.